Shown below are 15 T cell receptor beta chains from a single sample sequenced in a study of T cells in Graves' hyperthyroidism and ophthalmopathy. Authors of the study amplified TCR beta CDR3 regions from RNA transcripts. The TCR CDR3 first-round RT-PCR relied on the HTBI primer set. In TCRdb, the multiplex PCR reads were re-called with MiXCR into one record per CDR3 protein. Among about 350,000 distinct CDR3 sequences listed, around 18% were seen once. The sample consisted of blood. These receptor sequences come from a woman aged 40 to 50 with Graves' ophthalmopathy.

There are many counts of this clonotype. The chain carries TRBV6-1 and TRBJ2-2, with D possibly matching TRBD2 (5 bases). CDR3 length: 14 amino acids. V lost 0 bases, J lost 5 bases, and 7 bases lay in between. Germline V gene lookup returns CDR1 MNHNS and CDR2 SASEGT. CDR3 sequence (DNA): TGTGCCAGCAGTGAAGCGGGAGAAACCGGGGAGCTGTTTTTT. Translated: CASSEAGETGELFF.

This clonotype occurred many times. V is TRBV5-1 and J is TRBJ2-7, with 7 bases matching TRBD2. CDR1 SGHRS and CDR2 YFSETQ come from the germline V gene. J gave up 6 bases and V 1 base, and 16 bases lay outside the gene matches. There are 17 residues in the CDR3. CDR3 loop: CASSLLSGGSRSIEQYF. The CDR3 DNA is TGCGCCAGCAGCTTGTTGTCAGGCGGGAGTAGGAGTATCGAGCAGTACTTC.

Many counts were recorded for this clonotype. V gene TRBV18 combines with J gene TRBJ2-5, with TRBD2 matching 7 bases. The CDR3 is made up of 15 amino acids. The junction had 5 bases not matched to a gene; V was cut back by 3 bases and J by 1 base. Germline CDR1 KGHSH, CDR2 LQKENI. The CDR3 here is CASSPLASGQETQYF. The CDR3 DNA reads TGTGCCAGCTCACCCCTCGCTAGCGGCCAAGAGACCCAGTACTTC.

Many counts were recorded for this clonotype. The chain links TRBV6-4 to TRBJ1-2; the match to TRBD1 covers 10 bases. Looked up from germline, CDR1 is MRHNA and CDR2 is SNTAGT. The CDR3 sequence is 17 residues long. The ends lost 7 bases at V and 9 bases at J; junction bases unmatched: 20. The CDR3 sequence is CASKPPPRWGQGYRYTF. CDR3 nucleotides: TGTGCCAGCAAACCCCCTCCTCGATGGGGACAGGGGTATCGCTACACCTTC.

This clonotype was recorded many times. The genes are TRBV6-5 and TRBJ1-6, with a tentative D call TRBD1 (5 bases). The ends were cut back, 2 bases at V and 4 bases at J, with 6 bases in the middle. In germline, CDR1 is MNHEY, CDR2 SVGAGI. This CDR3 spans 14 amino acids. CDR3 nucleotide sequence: TGTGCCAGCAGTTACAAGGGGTATAATTCACCCCTCCACTTT. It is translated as CASSYKGYNSPLHF.

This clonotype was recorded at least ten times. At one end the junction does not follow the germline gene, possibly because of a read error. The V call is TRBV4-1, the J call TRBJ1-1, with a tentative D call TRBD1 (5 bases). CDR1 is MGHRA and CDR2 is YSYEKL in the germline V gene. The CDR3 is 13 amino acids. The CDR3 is CASSQEQGGRRSF. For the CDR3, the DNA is TGCGCCAGCAGCCAAGAGCAGGGAGGTCGGCGGTCCTTT.

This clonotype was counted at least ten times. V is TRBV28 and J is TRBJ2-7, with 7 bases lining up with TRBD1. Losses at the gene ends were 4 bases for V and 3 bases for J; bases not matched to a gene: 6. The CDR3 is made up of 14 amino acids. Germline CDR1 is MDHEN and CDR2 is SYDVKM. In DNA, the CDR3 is TGTGCCAGCAGTTCCCCCGGACAGGACTACGAGCAGTACTTC. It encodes CASSSPGQDYEQYF.

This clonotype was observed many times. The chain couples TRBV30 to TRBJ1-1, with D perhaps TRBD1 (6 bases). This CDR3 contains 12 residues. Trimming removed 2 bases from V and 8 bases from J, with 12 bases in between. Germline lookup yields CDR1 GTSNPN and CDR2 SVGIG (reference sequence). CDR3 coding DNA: TGTGCCTGGAGTAGGGGGACATCCGAAGCTTTCTTT. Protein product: CAWSRGTSEAFF. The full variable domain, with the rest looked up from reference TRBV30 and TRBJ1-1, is SQTIHQWPATLVQPVGSPLSLECTVEGTSNPNLYWYRQAAGRGLQLLFYSVGIGQISSEVPQNLSASRPQDRQFILSSKKLLLSDSGFYLCAWSRGTSEAFFGQGTRLTVV.

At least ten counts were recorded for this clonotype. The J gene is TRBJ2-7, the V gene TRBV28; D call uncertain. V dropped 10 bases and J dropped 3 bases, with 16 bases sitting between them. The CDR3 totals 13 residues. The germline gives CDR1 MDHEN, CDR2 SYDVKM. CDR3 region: CATIGEPSYEQYF. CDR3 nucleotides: TGTGCCACCATCGGCGAACCCAGCTACGAGCAGTACTTC.

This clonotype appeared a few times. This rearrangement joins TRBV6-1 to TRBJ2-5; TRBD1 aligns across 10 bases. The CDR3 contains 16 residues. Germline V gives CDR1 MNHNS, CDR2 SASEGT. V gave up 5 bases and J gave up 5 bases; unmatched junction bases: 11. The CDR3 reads CASSPRDRGLVETQYF. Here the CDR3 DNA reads TGTGCCAGCAGTCCCCGGGACAGGGGACTTGTCGAGACCCAGTACTTC.

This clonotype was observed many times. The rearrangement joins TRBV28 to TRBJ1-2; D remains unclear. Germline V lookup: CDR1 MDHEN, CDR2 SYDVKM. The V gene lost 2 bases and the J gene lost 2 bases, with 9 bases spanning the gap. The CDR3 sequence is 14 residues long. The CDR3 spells CASSLSEINYGYTF. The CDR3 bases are TGTGCCAGCAGTTTAAGTGAGATAAACTATGGCTACACCTTC.

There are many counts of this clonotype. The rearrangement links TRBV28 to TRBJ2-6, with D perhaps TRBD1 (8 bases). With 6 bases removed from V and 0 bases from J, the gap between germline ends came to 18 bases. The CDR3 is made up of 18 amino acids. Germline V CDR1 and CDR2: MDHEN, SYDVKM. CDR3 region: CASRALTGDYSGANVLTF. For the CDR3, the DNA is TGTGCCAGCAGAGCTCTGACAGGGGACTACTCTGGGGCCAACGTCCTGACTTTC.

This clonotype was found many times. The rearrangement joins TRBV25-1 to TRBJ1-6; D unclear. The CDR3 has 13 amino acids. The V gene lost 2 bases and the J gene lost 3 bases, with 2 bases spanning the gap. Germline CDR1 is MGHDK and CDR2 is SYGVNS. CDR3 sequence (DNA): TGTGCCAGCAGTGAAAACTATAATTCACCCCTCCACTTT. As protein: CASSENYNSPLHF.

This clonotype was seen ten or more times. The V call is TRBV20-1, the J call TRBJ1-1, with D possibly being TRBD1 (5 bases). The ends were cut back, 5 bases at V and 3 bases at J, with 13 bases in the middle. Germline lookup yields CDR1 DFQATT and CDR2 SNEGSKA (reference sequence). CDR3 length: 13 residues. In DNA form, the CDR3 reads TGCAGTGCTGACCGAGGGGCCCACACTGAAGCTTTCTTT. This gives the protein CSADRGAHTEAFF.

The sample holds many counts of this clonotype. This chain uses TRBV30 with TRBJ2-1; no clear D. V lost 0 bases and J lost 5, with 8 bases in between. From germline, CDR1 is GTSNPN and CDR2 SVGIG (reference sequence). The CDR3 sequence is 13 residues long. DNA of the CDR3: TGTGCCTGGAGTGTAATTACAAACAATGAGCAGTTCTTC. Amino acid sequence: CAWSVITNNEQFF. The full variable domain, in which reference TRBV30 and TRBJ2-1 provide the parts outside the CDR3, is SQTIHQWPATLVQPVGSPLSLECTVEGTSNPNLYWYRQAAGRGLQLLFYSVGIGQISSEVPQNLSASRPQDRQFILSSKKLLLSDSGFYLCAWSVITNNEQFFGPGTRLTVL.